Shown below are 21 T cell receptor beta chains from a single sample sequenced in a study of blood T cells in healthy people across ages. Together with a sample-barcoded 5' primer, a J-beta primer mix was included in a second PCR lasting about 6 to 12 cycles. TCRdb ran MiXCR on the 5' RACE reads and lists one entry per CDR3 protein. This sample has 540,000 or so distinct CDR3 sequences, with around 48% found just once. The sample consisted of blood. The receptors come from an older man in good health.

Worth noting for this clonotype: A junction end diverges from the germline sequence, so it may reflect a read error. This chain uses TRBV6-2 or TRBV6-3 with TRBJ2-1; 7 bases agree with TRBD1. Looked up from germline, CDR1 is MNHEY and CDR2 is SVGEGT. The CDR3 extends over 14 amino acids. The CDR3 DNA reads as TGTGCCAGCGACAGACAGGGAAGTAGGAATGGGCAGTTCTTC. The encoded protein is CASDRQGSRNGQFF.

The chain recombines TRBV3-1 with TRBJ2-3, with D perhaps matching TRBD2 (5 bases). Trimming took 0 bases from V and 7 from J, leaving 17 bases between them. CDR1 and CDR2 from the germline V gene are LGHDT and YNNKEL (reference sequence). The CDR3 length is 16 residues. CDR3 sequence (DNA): TGTGCCAGCAGCCAAGATCCAGCGGACCGCACGAATACGCAGTATTTT. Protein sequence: CASSQDPADRTNTQYF.

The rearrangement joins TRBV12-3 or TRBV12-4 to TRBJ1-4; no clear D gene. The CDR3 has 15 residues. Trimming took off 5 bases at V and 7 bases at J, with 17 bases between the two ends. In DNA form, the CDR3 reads TGTGCCAGCAGTCGTCGGGGAGCGGGGTCTGAAAAACTGTTTTTT. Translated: CASSRRGAGSEKLFF.

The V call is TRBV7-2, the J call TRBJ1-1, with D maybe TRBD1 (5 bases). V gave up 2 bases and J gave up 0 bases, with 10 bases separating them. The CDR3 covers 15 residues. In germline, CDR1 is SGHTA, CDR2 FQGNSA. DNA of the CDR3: TGTGCCAGCAGCTTATTAAGGACATTGAACACTGAAGCTTTCTTT. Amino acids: CASSLLRTLNTEAFF.

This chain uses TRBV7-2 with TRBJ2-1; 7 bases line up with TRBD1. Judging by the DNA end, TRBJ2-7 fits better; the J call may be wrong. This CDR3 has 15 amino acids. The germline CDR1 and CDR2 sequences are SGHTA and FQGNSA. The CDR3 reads CASSTRQGSYNEQYF. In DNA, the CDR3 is TGTGCCAGCAGCACCCGACAGGGCTCCTACAATGAGCAGTACTTC.

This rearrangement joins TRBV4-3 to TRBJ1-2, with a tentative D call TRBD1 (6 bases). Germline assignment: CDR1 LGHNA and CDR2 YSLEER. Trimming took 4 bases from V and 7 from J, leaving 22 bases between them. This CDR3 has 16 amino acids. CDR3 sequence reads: CASSLAMILTGGGYTF. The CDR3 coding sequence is TGCGCCAGCAGCCTAGCAATGATTTTGACAGGTGGTGGCTACACCTTC.

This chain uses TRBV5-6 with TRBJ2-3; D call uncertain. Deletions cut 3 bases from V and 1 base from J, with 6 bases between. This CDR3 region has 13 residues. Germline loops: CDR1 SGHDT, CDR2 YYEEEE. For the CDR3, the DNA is TGTGCCAGCAGCTCGCTCCGCACAGATACGCAGTATTTT. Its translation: CASSSLRTDTQYF. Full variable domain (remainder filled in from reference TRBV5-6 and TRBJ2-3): DAGVTQSPTHLIKTRGQQVTLRCSPKSGHDTVSWYQQALGQGPQFIFQYYEEEERQRGNFPDRFSGHQFPNYSSELNVNALLLGDSALYLCASSSLRTDTQYFGPGTRLTVL.

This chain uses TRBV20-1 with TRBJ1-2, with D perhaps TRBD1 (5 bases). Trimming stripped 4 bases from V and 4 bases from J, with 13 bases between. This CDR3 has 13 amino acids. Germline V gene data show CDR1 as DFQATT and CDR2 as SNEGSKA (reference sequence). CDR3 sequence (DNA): TGCAGTGCTAAACGTCAGGGAGGCTATGGCTACACCTTC. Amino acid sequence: CSAKRQGGYGYTF.

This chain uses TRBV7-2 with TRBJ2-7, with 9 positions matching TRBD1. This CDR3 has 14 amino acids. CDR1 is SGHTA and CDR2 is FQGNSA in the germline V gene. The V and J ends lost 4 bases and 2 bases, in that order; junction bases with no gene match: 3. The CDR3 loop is CASSSGQGAYEQYF. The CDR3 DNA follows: TGTGCCAGCAGCTCGGGACAGGGCGCCTACGAGCAGTACTTC.

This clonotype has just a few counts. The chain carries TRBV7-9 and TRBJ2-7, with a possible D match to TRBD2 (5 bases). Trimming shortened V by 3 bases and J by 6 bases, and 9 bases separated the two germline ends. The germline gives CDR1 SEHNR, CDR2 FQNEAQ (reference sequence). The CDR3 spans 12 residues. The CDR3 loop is CASSFLRGEQYF. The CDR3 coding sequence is TGTGCCAGCAGCTTTCTCCGGGGCGAGCAGTACTTC.

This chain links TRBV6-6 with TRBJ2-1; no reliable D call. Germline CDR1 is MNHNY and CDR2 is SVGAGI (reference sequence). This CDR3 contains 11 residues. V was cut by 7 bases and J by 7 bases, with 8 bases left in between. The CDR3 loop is CASTDRNEQFF. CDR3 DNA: TGTGCCAGCACAGACCGGAATGAGCAGTTCTTC.

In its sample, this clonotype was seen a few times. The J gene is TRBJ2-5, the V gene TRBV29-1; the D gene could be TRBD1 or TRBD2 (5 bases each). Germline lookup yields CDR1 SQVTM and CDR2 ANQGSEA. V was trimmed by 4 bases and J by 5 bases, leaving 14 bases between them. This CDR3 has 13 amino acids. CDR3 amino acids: CSVVGTGLETQYF. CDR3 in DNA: TGCAGCGTTGTGGGAACAGGACTGGAGACCCAGTACTTC.

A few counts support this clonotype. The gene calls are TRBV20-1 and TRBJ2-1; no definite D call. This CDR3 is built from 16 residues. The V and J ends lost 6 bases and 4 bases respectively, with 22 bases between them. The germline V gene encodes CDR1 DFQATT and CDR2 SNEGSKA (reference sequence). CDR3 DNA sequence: TGCAGTGCCCCTAGGGAACCGATAACCATGTACAATGAGCAGTTCTTC. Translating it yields CSAPREPITMYNEQFF.

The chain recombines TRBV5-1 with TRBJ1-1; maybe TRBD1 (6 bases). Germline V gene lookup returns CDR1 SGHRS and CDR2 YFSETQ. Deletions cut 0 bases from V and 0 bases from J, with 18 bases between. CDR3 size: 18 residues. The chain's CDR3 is CASSLVSGRGVLNTEAFF. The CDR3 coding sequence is TGCGCCAGCAGCTTGGTATCGGGCAGGGGCGTTTTGAACACTGAAGCTTTCTTT.

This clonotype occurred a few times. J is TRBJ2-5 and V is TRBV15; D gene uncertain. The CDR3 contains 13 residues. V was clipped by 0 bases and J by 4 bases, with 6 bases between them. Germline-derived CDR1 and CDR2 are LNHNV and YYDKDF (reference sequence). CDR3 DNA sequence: TGTGCCACCAGCAGAGACCCCGGAGAGACCCAGTACTTC. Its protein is CATSRDPGETQYF.

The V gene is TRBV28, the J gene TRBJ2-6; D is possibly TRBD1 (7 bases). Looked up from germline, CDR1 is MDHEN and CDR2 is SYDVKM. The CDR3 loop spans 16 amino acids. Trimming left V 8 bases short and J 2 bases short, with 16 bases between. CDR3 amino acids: CASDGGTATGANVLTF. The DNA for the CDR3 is TGTGCCAGCGATGGGGGGACAGCGACTGGGGCCAACGTCCTGACTTTC.

The CDR3 sequence is CASSFSAGGPYNEQFF. The CDR3 bases are TGTGCCAGCAGTTTCTCAGCGGGAGGGCCCTACAATGAGCAGTTCTTC. The chain employs TRBV12-3 or TRBV12-4 and TRBJ2-1, with 10 bases aligning to TRBD2. V was pared by 3 bases and J by 2 bases, with 4 bases of the junction left unmatched. The length of the CDR3 is 16 residues.

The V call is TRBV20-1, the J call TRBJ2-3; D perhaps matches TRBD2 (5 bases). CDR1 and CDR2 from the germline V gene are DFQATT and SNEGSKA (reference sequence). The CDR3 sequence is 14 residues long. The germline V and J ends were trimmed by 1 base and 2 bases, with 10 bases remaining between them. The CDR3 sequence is CSARVPGYTDTQYF. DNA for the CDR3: TGCAGTGCTAGAGTGCCGGGGTACACAGATACGCAGTATTTT.

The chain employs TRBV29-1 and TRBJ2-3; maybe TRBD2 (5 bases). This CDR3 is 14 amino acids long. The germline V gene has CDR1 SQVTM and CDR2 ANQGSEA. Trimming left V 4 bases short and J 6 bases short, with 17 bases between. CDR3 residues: CSVAGMVGPDTQYF. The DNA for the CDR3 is TGCAGCGTTGCCGGGATGGTAGGCCCGGATACGCAGTATTTT.

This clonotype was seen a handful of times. The CDR3 reads CASSSPVTYEQYF. CDR3 DNA: TGTGCCAGCAGTTCCCCCGTAACCTACGAGCAGTACTTC. V is TRBV27 and J is TRBJ2-7, with D hard to call. The V end was cut by 4 bases, the J end by 2 bases, with 9 bases between. This CDR3 spans 13 amino acids. In germline, CDR1 is MNHEY, CDR2 SMNVEV (reference sequence).

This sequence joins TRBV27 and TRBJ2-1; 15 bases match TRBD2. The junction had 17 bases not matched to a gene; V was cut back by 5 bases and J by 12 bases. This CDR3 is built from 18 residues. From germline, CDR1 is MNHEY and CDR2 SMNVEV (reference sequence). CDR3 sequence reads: CASSKKPGLAGGLDGQFF. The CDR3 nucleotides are TGTGCCAGCAGTAAGAAACCGGGACTAGCGGGAGGTCTGGATGGGCAGTTCTTC.